A selection of T cell receptor beta chains follows, all from one sample in a study of blood T cell repertoires in COVID-19. Profiling relied on immunoSEQ multiplex PCR, and the TCRdb table lists in-frame clones only, not all of them. The sample includes about 130,000 clones, 74% of them seen just once. The sample was peripheral blood. The receptors shown here come from a man aged 55-75 years with acute or convalescent COVID-19. CDR3s leave out the opening cysteine and the closing phenylalanine or tryptophan.

length	V	J	CDR3
12	TRBV7-6	TRBJ2-1	ASSSKLALGEQF
13	TRBV24-1	TRBJ2-3	ATSPWERSTDTQY
9	TRBV6-1	TRBJ1-2	ASSEGGGYT
10	TRBV7-9	TRBJ1-1	ASSSGQSEAF
13	TRBV7-2	TRBJ1-2	ASSQRQDIDYGYT
13	TRBV7-2	TRBJ2-7	ASSQDRGLIYEQY
13	TRBV3-1/TRBV3-2	TRBJ1-2	ASSQVQGGYYGYT
11	TRBV29-1	TRBJ1-5	SIRTGGNQPQH
11	TRBV18	TRBJ1-1	ASSPGQRTEAF
12	TRBV19	TRBJ1-1	ASRFGEGVTEAF
13	TRBV4-1	TRBJ2-7	ASSQVGQSSYEQY
13	TRBV5-4	TRBJ1-4	ASSTNPTTNEKLF
11	TRBV29-1	TRBJ1-1	SVQQGANTEAF
11	TRBV7-3	TRBJ2-7	ASSSDRGYEQY
12	TRBV6-5	TRBJ1-1	ASSYSIAQSEAF
12	TRBV10-2	TRBJ1-2	ASSGGRGAYGYT
15	TRBV23-1	TRBJ1-5	ASSQEQPGQGKQPQH
16	TRBV18	TRBJ1-3	ASSPYLSDGSSGNTIY
11	TRBV30	TRBJ1-1	AWSAEQGTEAF
14	TRBV19	TRBJ1-1	ASSISGGKVNTEAF
11	TRBV12-3/TRBV12-4	TRBJ1-6	ASRNRGYSPLH
12	TRBV29-1	TRBJ2-7	SVEGGQGMYEQY
12	TRBV6-5	TRBJ1-2	ASSYSRGTPLYT
12	TRBV7-9	TRBJ1-2	ASSRDRDVYGYT
10	TRBV5-1	TRBJ2-5	ASSLTESAQY
14	TRBV5-1	TRBJ1-6	ASSPAEGPRNSPLH
13	TRBV7-3	TRBJ1-2	ASSERRNQGGVYT
13	TRBV4-1	TRBJ1-4	ASSQTGTPNEKLF
12	TRBV11-3	TRBJ2-7	ASSRQQGSYEQY
11	TRBV19	TRBJ1-2	ASREDSTYGYT
13	TRBV6-5	TRBJ2-1	ASSLGTSGSNEQF
9	TRBV30	TRBJ1-6	AWGTGLALH
13	TRBV19	TRBJ1-5	ATRDRENANQPQH
16	TRBV10-1	TRBJ2-7	ASSGVSPGTGNSYEQY
12	TRBV6-5	TRBJ1-2	ASRPREVGYGYT
10	TRBV7-2	TRBJ1-6	ASSQYNSPLH
13	TRBV27	TRBJ2-7	ASSRSDRLSYEQY
11	TRBV2	TRBJ1-2	ASSIQGFYGYT
11	TRBV24-1	TRBJ2-1	ATSEGGRNEQF
13	TRBV7-2	TRBJ2-5	ASSQDTLPQETQY
11	TRBV12-3/TRBV12-4	TRBJ2-7	ASSLQGPYEQY
14	TRBV9	TRBJ2-3	ASSPTSGASTDTQY
12	TRBV18	TRBJ2-7	ASSLGGSSYEQY
12	TRBV6-5	TRBJ1-2	ASSVSKINYGYT
13	TRBV18	TRBJ2-1	ASSPPSGGWSEQF
12	TRBV6-5	TRBJ2-7	ASSNTGSSYEQY
14	TRBV19	TRBJ2-1	ASSPTSGGSYNEQF
12	TRBV6-1	TRBJ1-2	ASSDGAGVRGYT
14	TRBV7-9	TRBJ2-1	ASTPEAAPSSNEQF
14	TRBV10-2	TRBJ2-7	ASSEADRGRGHEQY
11	TRBV5-8	TRBJ1-1	ASSLDRIPEAF
17	TRBV29-1	TRBJ2-3	SVEDLVRDGGIAGGRWY
14	TRBV7-3	TRBJ2-1	ASSPTGLSSYNEQF
14	TRBV19	TRBJ2-1	ASSRGLAGGQAEQF
12	TRBV30	TRBJ1-6	AWSRSRGNSPLH
13	TRBV5-1	TRBJ1-1	ASSLAQVPGAEAF